Below are 8 T cell receptor beta chains sequenced from a single sample in a study of blood T cell repertoires in COVID-19. Generated by immunoSEQ multiplex PCR, the TCRdb table keeps only in-frame clones and is missing some. The repertoire has about 480,000 clones, roughly 90% of them found once; the top ten carry 1.5% to 2%. Sequenced: PBMCs or T cells enriched from blood (not recorded which). The source of these receptors is a woman aged 40 to 50 who had recovered from COVID-19.

This chain joins TRBV24-1 and TRBJ2-2; TRBD2 aligns across 8 bases. The CDR3 sequence is 14 residues long. The germline V gene has CDR1 KGHDR and CDR2 SFDVKD. Germline trimming cut 3 bases from V and 7 bases from J; bases unmatched to any gene: 3. This CDR3 reads CATSDRTSNGELFF. The CDR3 coding sequence is TGTGCCACCAGTGATAGGACTAGCAACGGGGAGCTGTTTTTT.

The chain uses TRBV28 and TRBJ1-2; D remains unclear. This CDR3 is built from 14 residues. The ends were cut back, 4 bases at V and 4 bases at J, with 13 bases in the middle. Looked up from germline, CDR1 is MDHEN and CDR2 is SYDVKM. CDR3 sequence reads: CASSYREWAYGYTF. CDR3 nucleotide sequence: TGTGCCAGCAGTTATAGGGAGTGGGCCTATGGCTACACCTTC.

This chain uses TRBV19 with TRBJ1-2; D is undetermined. The CDR3 spans 11 residues. The V gene lost 8 bases and the J gene lost 8 bases, with 12 bases spanning the gap. Germline values: CDR1 LNHDA, CDR2 SQIVND (reference sequence). The CDR3 DNA follows: TGTGCCAGTGTAGACGGGAGGGGCTACACCTTC. Translating it yields CASVDGRGYTF.

The V call is TRBV9, the J call TRBJ2-2; unclear D gene. The ends were cut back, 4 bases at V and 2 bases at J, with 9 bases in the middle. Germline lookup yields CDR1 SGDLS and CDR2 YYNGEE. The CDR3 is 14 amino acids. The DNA for the CDR3 is TGTGCCAGCAGCCCCGGGTCAAACACCGGGGAGCTGTTTTTT. Its translation: CASSPGSNTGELFF.

The J gene is TRBJ2-1, the V gene TRBV19, with 9 bases lining up with TRBD2. CDR1 and CDR2 from the germline V gene are LNHDA and SQIVND (reference sequence). With V trimmed by 5 bases and J by 11 bases, 13 bases remained unmatched. This CDR3 spans 15 amino acids. In DNA, the CDR3 is TGTGCCAGTAGTTCTCCGGGAATTCTAGCGGGGAAGCAGTTCTTC. Protein: CASSSPGILAGKQFF.

V and J are TRBV9 and TRBJ2-1, with D unresolved. Germline CDR1 reads SGDLS; CDR2 reads YYNGEE. CDR3 length: 12 residues. The V end was cut by 4 bases, the J end by 6 bases, with 8 bases between. For the CDR3, the DNA is TGTGCCAGCAGCCACGGTCTCAATGAGCAGTTCTTC. Its protein is CASSHGLNEQFF. The whole variable domain, filled in from reference TRBV9 and TRBJ2-1, reads DSGVTQTPKHLITATGQRVTLRCSPRSGDLSVYWYQQSLDQGLQFLIQYYNGEERAKGNILERFSAQQFPDLHSELNLSSLELGDSALYFCASSHGLNEQFFGPGTRLTVL.

This clone showed up just a few times. The CDR3 nucleotides are TGTGCCAGCAGTTCCGGACAGGGGGACTACGAGCAGTACTTC. As protein: CASSSGQGDYEQYF. The gene calls are TRBV6-5 and TRBJ2-7, with TRBD1 identical over 10 bases. Germline trimming cut 4 bases from V and 3 bases from J; bases unmatched to any gene: 3. CDR3 size: 14 residues. Germline CDR1 is MNHEY and CDR2 is SVGAGI.

The chain uses TRBV4-2 and TRBJ2-7; 13 bases line up with TRBD2. V lost 0 bases to trimming and J lost 6 bases; unmatched junction nucleotides: 11. Germline assignment: CDR1 LGHNA and CDR2 YNFKEQ. The CDR3 runs to 18 residues. The CDR3 DNA reads TGTGCCAGCAGCCAAGAAACTAGCGGGAGGGCCCTTTCGTTCGAGCAGTACTTC. Amino acids: CASSQETSGRALSFEQYF.